The TCR beta chain under discussion was sequenced for a study of control samples from healthy donors and cancer patients. V shed 4 bases and J shed 8 bases, with 17 bases lying between them. There are 14 residues in the CDR3. Germline values: CDR1 MNHEY, CDR2 SMNVEV (reference sequence). Profiled with immunoSEQ multiplex PCR; TCRdb holds only in-frame clones, not every one. The data show about 61,000 clones, roughly 89% seen once. The TCR sequence derives from a man aged 60-69 years with colorectal cancer. The chain joins TRBV27 to TRBJ1-1; unclear D gene. Input material: PBMCs. CDR3 region: CASSSSGSGAEAFF. The CDR3 coding sequence is TGTGCCAGCAGTTCCTCCGGGAGTGGCGCCGAAGCTTTCTTT.